The rows below give T cell receptor beta chains drawn from one sample of a study of identical twins' blood T cells. MiXCR, applied by TCRdb to the 5' RACE reads, yields one record per CDR3 protein. This sample yields a few hundred thousand distinct CDR3 sequences, of which around 30% are seen a single time; about 6% belongs to the top ten. Source material: PBMCs. The receptors originated from a woman aged 18-49 years in good health. Each CDR3 is given with its conserved first and last residue. The order of the fields is V gene, J gene, clone size, D gene, CDR3 protein, CDR3 DNA. A D gene is named only where the DNA matches it firmly. Size values are once, few and many counts, or a class for expanded clones, and some rows have none.

>TRBV2|TRBJ1-3|-|-
CASNGPWGNTIYF
TGTGCCAGCAATGGACCGTGGGGAAACACCATATATTTT
>TRBV5-1|TRBJ2-1|few|-
CASSLGLATNEQFF
TGCGCCAGCAGCTTGGGTCTCGCCACCAATGAGCAGTTCTTC
>TRBV6-2/TRBV6-3|TRBJ1-5|-|-
CASRWTWRGNQPQHF
TGTGCCAGCAGATGGACCTGGCGTGGCAATCAGCCCCAGCATTTT
>TRBV18|TRBJ1-1|-|-
CASSPLQGDLNTEAFF
TGTGCCAGCTCACCATTACAGGGCGACCTGAACACTGAAGCTTTCTTT
>TRBV29-1|TRBJ2-1|many|-
CSVDSGVAYNEQFF
TGCAGCGTTGACAGTGGGGTCGCCTACAATGAGCAGTTCTTC
>TRBV27|TRBJ2-2|few|-
CASSFAPIGTGELFF
TGTGCCAGCAGTTTCGCGCCAATAGGGACCGGGGAGCTGTTTTTT
>TRBV6-5|TRBJ1-3|-|-
CASSYSDVVGNTIYF
TGTGCCAGCAGTTACTCGGACGTGGTTGGGAACACCATATATTTT
>TRBV2|TRBJ1-2|few|-
CASSGGGYTF
TGTGCCAGCAGTGGTGGTGGCTACACCTTC
>TRBV7-9|TRBJ1-5|few|-
CASSSSTTGQPQHF
TGTGCCAGCAGCTCCTCAACGACAGGACAGCCCCAGCATTTT
>TRBV7-9|TRBJ1-3|-|-
CASSSPGPGNTIYF
TGTGCCAGCAGCTCCCCGGGCCCCGGAAACACCATATATTTT
>TRBV6-5|TRBJ2-1|many|TRBD2
CASSFSGGDYNEQFF
TGTGCCAGCAGCTTTAGCGGGGGGGACTACAATGAGCAGTTCTTC
>TRBV5-6|TRBJ1-4|-|-
CASRKSRQGNEELFF
TGTGCCAGCAGAAAGTCTCGGCAGGGAAATGAAGAACTGTTTTTT
>TRBV20-1|TRBJ1-1|few|-
CSAREGTQAFF
TGCAGTGCTAGGGAAGGGACTCAAGCTTTCTTT
>TRBV20-1|TRBJ2-3|few|TRBD2
CSATLRGISTDTQYF
TGCAGTGCCACCCTGCGGGGGATTAGCACAGATACGCAGTATTTT
>TRBV29-1|TRBJ2-1|-|TRBD1
CSVEDGGQGSFF
TGCAGCGTTGAAGATGGGGGACAGGGATCGTTCTTC
>TRBV14|TRBJ2-5|few|-
CASSQDTQETQYF
TGTGCCAGCAGCCAAGACACCCAAGAGACCCAGTACTTC
>TRBV3-1|TRBJ2-7|-|-
CASSQDQGYYEQYF
TGTGCCAGCAGCCAAGATCAGGGTTACTACGAGCAGTACTTC
>TRBV13|TRBJ1-5|few|-
CASSLTGGLSNQPQHF
TGTGCCAGCAGCTTAACAGGTGGTCTCTCCAATCAGCCCCAGCATTTT
>TRBV20-1|TRBJ2-1|-|-
CSARSWSDNAFSYNEQFF
TGCAGTGCTAGAAGTTGGAGCGATAACGCCTTCTCCTACAATGAGCAGTTCTTC
>TRBV5-1|TRBJ2-7|-|TRBD1
CASSLADRDAGEQYF
TGCGCCAGCAGCTTGGCCGACAGGGATGCGGGCGAGCAGTACTTC
>TRBV12-5|TRBJ1-1|-|-
CASGTGEAFF
TGTGCTAGTGGCACAGGTGAAGCTTTCTTT
>TRBV6-5|TRBJ1-5|-|-
CASSERRSGDRSQHF
TGTGCCAGCAGTGAGCGGCGGTCAGGTGACCGTTCCCAGCATTTT
>TRBV29-1|TRBJ2-1|few|-
CSVVGLVELGEQFF
TGCAGCGTAGTAGGACTCGTCGAGTTGGGTGAGCAGTTCTTC
>TRBV3-1|TRBJ2-7|few|TRBD2
CASSPTSGSDEQYF
TGTGCCAGCAGCCCGACTAGCGGTTCAGACGAGCAGTACTTC
>TRBV5-6|TRBJ2-2|-|TRBD2
CASSISGGWLTGELFF
TGTGCCAGCAGTATTAGCGGGGGATGGTTGACCGGGGAGCTGTTTTTT